A selection of T cell receptor beta chains follows, all from one sample in a study of blood T cell repertoires in COVID-19. The protocol was immunoSEQ multiplex PCR, while the TCRdb copy is restricted to in-frame clones and leaves out a portion. The table shows approximately 97,000 clones, with about 88% occurring only once. The source material was peripheral blood. The receptors shown here come from a man aged 45-65 years with active or convalescent COVID-19. CDR3s include the opening cysteine and the closing phenylalanine or tryptophan. The order of the fields is clone size, J gene, D gene, V gene, CDR3 DNA, CDR3 protein. The D gene is left open where the match is weak. Where a row states a size, it is once, few, many or the class of an expanded clone; other rows omit it.

NA TRBJ2-1 TRBD1 TRBV2 TGTGCCAGCAGTGAAGAGGGACAGGGATGGAATGAGCAGTTCTTC CASSEEGQGWNEQFF
NA TRBJ1-1 NA TRBV28 TGTGCCAGCAGCCAACAGGGCACTGAAGCTTTCTTT CASSQQGTEAFF
NA TRBJ2-1 TRBD1 TRBV28 TGTGCCAGCAGTCCCCCGGGACAGGGGTTGAATGAGCAGTTCTTC CASSPPGQGLNEQFF
NA TRBJ1-5 NA TRBV13 TGTGCCAGCAGCGGGAGTGGTCAGCCCCAGCATTTT CASSGSGQPQHF
NA TRBJ2-3 TRBD2 TRBV3-1/TRBV3-2 TGTGCCAGCAGCCCGCGGGGGGGCGGATATGCAGATACGCAGTATTTT CASSPRGGGYADTQYF
NA TRBJ1-1 NA TRBV18 TGTGCCAGCTCACCAGAAACCGGCCAGGACACTGAAGCTTTCTTT CASSPETGQDTEAFF
NA TRBJ1-2 NA TRBV5-8 TGTGCCAGCAGCTTGGTGGCGGGAAATGGCTACACCTTC CASSLVAGNGYTF
NA TRBJ2-7 TRBD1 TRBV19 TGTGCCATCCGGACAGGGGCTACCTACGAGCAGTACTTC CAIRTGATYEQYF
NA TRBJ1-5 TRBD1 TRBV19 TGTGCCAGTAGTGTAACAGGGGCTGGTCAGCCCCAGCATTTT CASSVTGAGQPQHF
NA TRBJ2-3 NA TRBV29-1 TGCAGCGTTGAGGACAGACAAACAGATACGCAGTATTTT CSVEDRQTDTQYF
once TRBJ2-5 NA TRBV28 TGTGCCAGCAGTACCCCCCGGGGGGCCCGGCAAGAGACCCAGTACTTC CASSTPRGARQETQYF
NA TRBJ2-3 NA TRBV5-1 TGCGCCAGCAGCTTGACGGGGATTCTTACAAATACGCAGTATTTT CASSLTGILTNTQYF
NA TRBJ2-1 TRBD2 TRBV6-1 TGTGCCAGCAGTGAGGCGGGGGGGCCCAATGAGCAGTTCTTC CASSEAGGPNEQFF
NA TRBJ1-5 NA TRBV12-3/TRBV12-4 TGTGCCAGCAGTTTCGGGGGGAAGAAGCCCCAGCATTTT CASSFGGKKPQHF
NA TRBJ2-3 NA TRBV28 TGTGCCAGCAGCCCCAGGGGTGACACAGATACGCAGTATTTT CASSPRGDTDTQYF
NA TRBJ2-5 NA TRBV30 TGTGCCTGGAGTTTCACACCGAACCAAGAGACCCAGTACTTC CAWSFTPNQETQYF
NA TRBJ1-6 TRBD1 TRBV5-5 TGTGCCAGCAGCTTTCAACCCGGGACAGGGGGAGGTAATTCACCCCTCCACTTT CASSFQPGTGGGNSPLHF
few TRBJ2-2 TRBD2 TRBV5-8 TGTGCCAGCAGCTTGGGGACTAGTTGGACCGGGGAGCTGTTTTTT CASSLGTSWTGELFF
NA TRBJ2-1 NA TRBV2 TGTGCCAGCCGTTCACGGGGTGAGCAGTTCTTC CASRSRGEQFF
few TRBJ2-3 NA TRBV28 TGTGCCAGCAGGCTCCAGGGGTCAGATACGCAGTATTTT CASRLQGSDTQYF
NA TRBJ2-7 TRBD2 TRBV11-2 TGTGCCAGCGGTCTCGCGACTAGCGGAGCTTACGAGCAGTACTTC CASGLATSGAYEQYF
NA TRBJ1-5 NA TRBV10-3 TGTGCCACCCAGACAGGTACAAATCAGCCCCAGCATTTT CATQTGTNQPQHF
NA TRBJ2-1 NA TRBV10-3 TGTGCCATCAGTAAATCGGAGGTCGGGAATGAGCAGTTCTTC CAISKSEVGNEQFF
NA TRBJ2-3 TRBD2 TRBV14 TGTGCCAGCAGCCTCGGGGGGGCCTTCGGACGAGCAGATACGCAGTATTTT CASSLGGAFGRADTQYF
NA TRBJ2-5 TRBD1 TRBV18 TGTGCCAGCTCAGGGACAGGAATCCAAGAGACCCAGTACTTC CASSGTGIQETQYF
NA TRBJ2-5 TRBD1 TRBV28 TGTGCCACCCAGACAGGGGGGCAAGAGACCCAGTACTTC CATQTGGQETQYF
NA TRBJ2-3 TRBD2 TRBV7-2 TGTGCCAGCAGCCCTCGGGGTAGCGGGCAAACAGATACGCAGTATTTT CASSPRGSGQTDTQYF
large TRBJ1-1 NA TRBV5-5 TGTGCCAGCAGCCGGGAAGGTGAAGCTTTCTTT CASSREGEAFF
NA TRBJ2-2 NA TRBV12-3/TRBV12-4 TGTGCCAGCAGTTTAGGCAGCGGGGAGCTGTTTTTT CASSLGSGELFF
NA TRBJ1-5 NA TRBV2 TGTGCCAGCAGTTACACAGATAGCAATCAGCCCCAGCATTTT CASSYTDSNQPQHF
few TRBJ1-3 NA TRBV4-3 TGCGCCAGCAGCCAGGACTACATAATCTCTGGAAACACCATATATTTT CASSQDYIISGNTIYF
NA TRBJ1-4 TRBD1 TRBV2 TGTGCCAGCAGTAGACAGGGGGCAGATAATGAAAAACTGTTTTTT CASSRQGADNEKLFF
NA TRBJ2-2 TRBD2 TRBV7-2 TGTGCCAGCAGCCCGGGACTAGCGGGGGTAAACACCGGGGAGCTGTTTTTT CASSPGLAGVNTGELFF
NA TRBJ2-2 NA TRBV4-1 TGCGCCAGCAGCCTCGGAGGGAACACCGGGGAGCTGTTTTTT CASSLGGNTGELFF
NA TRBJ2-1 NA TRBV5-1 TGCGCCAGCAGCACGGACGGGAGCTCCTACAATGAGCAGTTCTTC CASSTDGSSYNEQFF
NA TRBJ1-6 NA TRBV20-1 TGCAGTGCTAGTACCCGGTCCTATAATTCACCCCTCCACTTT CSASTRSYNSPLHF
NA TRBJ1-1 NA TRBV28 TGTGCCAGCACCGTAGCCCACTCACCCTCGGACACTGAAGCTTTCTTT CASTVAHSPSDTEAFF
NA TRBJ1-2 TRBD1 TRBV6-5 TGTGCCAGCTCTATCGACAGGGAGAACTATGGCTACACCTTC CASSIDRENYGYTF
NA TRBJ1-6 TRBD1 TRBV6-6 TGTGCCAGCAGTCCGTCTGTAGGGGGCCGGGGTTCACCCCTCCACTTT CASSPSVGGRGSPLHF
NA TRBJ1-1 NA TRBV18 TGTGCCAGCTCTCCCAATTCGGACACTGAAGCTTTCTTT CASSPNSDTEAFF
NA TRBJ1-1 NA TRBV7-8 TGTGCCAGCAGCCGAGAGAACCGGGGAACTGAAGCTTTCTTT CASSRENRGTEAFF
NA TRBJ1-4 TRBD1 TRBV6-1 TGTGCCAGCAGTGAAGCTGGACAGGGGTGGAATGAAAAACTGTTTTTT CASSEAGQGWNEKLFF
few TRBJ1-5 NA TRBV19 TGTGCCAGTTCATCAGGGGGCAATCAGCCCCAGCATTTT CASSSGGNQPQHF
NA TRBJ1-2 NA TRBV7-2 TGTGCCAGCAGCTTAGTGGGGCAGGGTCATGGCTACACCTTC CASSLVGQGHGYTF
medium-sized TRBJ2-7 NA TRBV20-1 TGCAGTGCTAGAGCAGGGTTCGAGCAGTACTTC CSARAGFEQYF
NA TRBJ1-1 NA TRBV6-6 TGTGCCAGCAGCTCGGGAGAGAACACTGAAGCTTTCTTT CASSSGENTEAFF
NA TRBJ1-2 NA TRBV10-2 TGCGCCAGCAGTGAGTCAGGTCGGGGGGGCCTTCCTTCTTATGGCTACACCTTC CASSESGRGGLPSYGYTF
once TRBJ2-3 TRBD1 TRBV6-2/TRBV6-3 TGTGCCAGCAGGCCTCCTACAGGGGCAAGAGATACGCAGTATTTT CASRPPTGARDTQYF
NA TRBJ1-4 TRBD1 TRBV7-6 TGTGCCAGCAGCTTAGAACAGGGGTTTAATGAAAAACTGTTTTTT CASSLEQGFNEKLFF